In its sample, the clone carrying this T cell receptor (beta chain) was seen many times. Antigen specificity is unknown. Through Arm-PCR of CDR3 regions and iRepertoire HTBI primers, TCR beta libraries were built. TCRdb reprocessed the multiplex PCR reads via MiXCR and lists one record per CDR3 protein. The sample contains some 600,000 distinct CDR3 sequences, roughly 16% of which appear only once. CDR3 length equals 16 residues. CDR1 is SGHTA and CDR2 is FQGNSA in the germline V gene. Trimming removed 3 bases from V and 4 bases from J; junction bases left unmatched: 7. Time point denoted: newly diagnosed GD, antithyroid drugs for less than 3 months. After RNA was extracted from PBMCs, the TCR library was made from it. The entry originates in a study of regulatory T cells in long-lasting Graves disease. Study observations and caveats: TRBV28, TRBJ1-2 and TRBJ2-5 were favored in persistent disease. Study of thyroid tissue was not done, with only peripheral blood studied.

This same sample was also part of a study on T cells in Graves' hyperthyroidism and ophthalmopathy. That paper notes: First-round RT-PCR targeting the TCR CDR3 was performed with the HTBI primer set.

The chain has TRBV7-2 and TRBJ2-7; the match to TRBD2 covers 12 bases. This specimen was peripheral blood mononuclear cells (PBMCs), taken at new diagnosis, from a patient treated with antithyroid drugs. This receptor was identified in a man younger than 30 with Graves disease. The DNA of the CDR3 is TGTGCCAGCAGCTTTGCGGTACTAGCGGGAGGTTACGAGCAGTACTTC. It encodes CASSFAVLAGGYEQYF. Complete variable domain (other parts from reference TRBV7-2 and TRBJ2-7): GAGVSQSPSNKVTEKGKDVELRCDPISGHTALYWYRQSLGQGLEFLIYFQGNSAPDKSGLPSDRFSAERTGGSVSTLTIQRTQQEDSAVYLCASSFAVLAGGYEQYFGPGTRLTVT.